This note documents a single TCR beta chain sequence. No antigen is known for it. The V gene's germline CDR1 is LGHDT and CDR2 YNNKEL (reference sequence). Trimming pared 0 bases from V and 4 bases from J, leaving 12 bases between. The CDR3 loop spans 15 amino acids. This specimen comes from a study of T cell responses to AZD1222 COVID-19 vaccine. Study observations and caveats: Spike-specific TCRs gained breadth and depth after people received two AZD1222 doses. Distributed over spike, vaccine-associated CD4 TCRs predominated at 160-218 and 743-854. Donors, mostly white British, included more females; clonal diversity was possibly underestimated. The number of AZD1222 recipients seropositive at baseline was only five or six.

Profiled with immunoSEQ multiplex PCR; TCRdb holds only in-frame clones, not every one. This sample yields under 70,000 clones, of which roughly three quarters are seen a single time; 4% to 5% belongs to the top ten. V gene TRBV3-1 (or the pseudogene TRBV3-2) combines with J gene TRBJ2-5; TRBD1 or TRBD2 may be the D gene (5 bases each). This TCR derives from an adult who received the AZD1222 COVID-19 vaccine. Specimen: peripheral blood, collected 28 days after the second AZD1222 dose. CDR3 in DNA: TGTGCCAGCAGCCAAGATGGGACGCGCGTAGAGACCCAGTACTTC. Its translation is CASSQDGTRVETQYF.